This T cell receptor beta chain is from a study of a mutant IDH1 vaccine in newly diagnosed glioma. For the study at large: Onset of vaccination occurred 4-6 weeks following radiotherapy alone, or with temozolomide cycles. Patients got radiotherapy, temozolomide, or both beforehand, and most got both.

As for this clone: The antigen remains unidentified.

Germline V gives CDR1 SEHNR, CDR2 FQNEAQ (reference sequence). This CDR3 region has 13 residues. The V and J ends lost 5 bases and 4 bases respectively, with 11 bases between them. The repertoire was sequenced with immunoSEQ multiplex PCR; TCRdb's copy has only in-frame clones and lacks some. The table shows tens of thousands of clones, with approximately 92% occurring only once. Noted time point: week 35, safety follow-up. Doses of 300 ug of mutant IDH1 20-mer peptide were given with topical imiquimod. The J gene is TRBJ1-2, the V gene TRBV7-9; a possible D gene is TRBD1 (5 bases). The sample in question was PBMCs, obtained from a glioma patient whose treatment included an IDH1 peptide vaccine. This sequence was found in a man between 35 and 55 years old with glioma. DNA for the CDR3: TGTGCCAGCAGCCCACAGGAGACCTATGGCTACACCTTC. It specifies CASSPQETYGYTF. The whole variable domain, filled in from reference TRBV7-9 and TRBJ1-2, reads DTGVSQNPRHKITKRGQNVTFRCDPISEHNRLYWYRQTLGQGPEFLTYFQNEAQLEKSRLLSDRFSAERPKGSFSTLEIQRTEQGDSAMYLCASSPQETYGYTFGSGTRLTVV.